The 20 T cell receptor beta chains below come from one sample, sequenced in a study of T-cell reconstitution after alpha-beta-depleted transplantation in children. As it was prepared, the TCRbeta library received unique molecular identifiers. One entry per CDR3 protein results from TCRdb running MiXCR on the PCR reads. The sample yields some 450,000 distinct CDR3 sequences, around two fifths seen once. The sample was PBMCs, taken before TCRalphabeta/CD19-depleted stem cell transplant. The receptors shown here come from a girl aged 2 to 9 with aplastic anemia, due to receive a stem cell transplant.

The gene calls are TRBV7-2 and TRBJ1-3; a weak D match, TRBD1 (5 bases). With 5 bases removed from V and 0 bases from J, the gap between germline ends came to 17 bases. Germline V gives CDR1 SGHTA, CDR2 FQGNSA. This CDR3 has 17 residues. The DNA for the CDR3 is TGTGCCAGCAGCCTGACCGGGGGGGGACTCTCTGGAAACACCATATATTTT. This gives the protein CASSLTGGGLSGNTIYF.

This clonotype appeared a single time. The J gene is TRBJ1-1, the V gene TRBV18; the D is unclear. The CDR3 is made up of 15 amino acids. Germline CDR1 KGHSH, CDR2 LQKENI. V was pared by 2 bases and J by 0 bases, with 10 bases between. CDR3 DNA sequence: TGTGCCAGCTCACCATTTGCGAAGCTGAACACTGAAGCTTTCTTT. Protein product: CASSPFAKLNTEAFF.

This clonotype was recorded many times. The rearrangement uses TRBV9 and TRBJ1-1; unclear D gene. V was pared by 4 bases and J by 0 bases, with 10 bases between. The CDR3 runs 14 residues. The germline V gene has CDR1 SGDLS and CDR2 YYNGEE. CDR3 nucleotide sequence: TGTGCCAGCAGCTCGACGCAGGTGAACACTGAAGCTTTCTTT. Amino acids: CASSSTQVNTEAFF.

J is TRBJ1-1 and V is TRBV20-1; tentatively, D is TRBD1 (5 bases). Looked up from germline, CDR1 is DFQATT and CDR2 is SNEGSKA (reference sequence). The CDR3 has 16 residues. With 1 base removed from V and 1 base from J, the gap between germline ends came to 16 bases. Here the CDR3 DNA reads TGCAGTGCTAGAGTCTTCCGGGACGGTAGGAACACTGAAGCTTTCTTT. Translating gives CSARVFRDGRNTEAFF.

The V and J genes are TRBV20-1 and TRBJ2-2; TRBD2 matches 10 bases. This CDR3 region has 16 residues. Per the germline V gene, CDR1 is DFQATT and CDR2 is SNEGSKA (reference sequence). Trimming cost V 0 bases and J 1 base; bases outside gene matches: 2. CDR3 region: CSARDSGRKNTGELFF. In nucleotides, the CDR3 is TGCAGTGCTAGAGATAGCGGGAGGAAGAACACCGGGGAGCTGTTTTTT.

This clonotype was seen many times. The V and J genes are TRBV7-9 and TRBJ2-1; 7 bases align to TRBD2. The CDR3 has 14 amino acids. V lost 5 bases to trimming and J lost 9 bases; unmatched junction nucleotides: 10. Germline CDR1 and CDR2: SEHNR and FQNEAQ (reference sequence). CDR3 residues: CASSPRQSGGEQFF. The DNA of the CDR3 is TGTGCCAGCAGCCCTCGACAGTCGGGAGGTGAGCAGTTCTTC.

The chain recombines TRBV20-1 with TRBJ2-7, with 7 bases that match TRBD1. V was pared by 3 bases and J by 0 bases, with 17 bases of the junction left unmatched. Per the germline V gene, CDR1 is DFQATT and CDR2 is SNEGSKA (reference sequence). CDR3 length: 18 residues. The CDR3 reads CSASPSSPGTVISYEQYF. The CDR3 bases are TGCAGTGCTAGCCCGTCTAGTCCCGGGACAGTCATCTCCTACGAGCAGTACTTC.

The chain uses TRBV5-6 and TRBJ2-6, with D perhaps TRBD1 (5 bases). Deletions cut 5 bases from V and 8 bases from J, with 17 bases between. CDR3 length equals 15 residues. CDR1 SGHDT and CDR2 YYEEEE come from the germline V gene. CDR3 DNA: TGTGCCAGCAGACCTGACAGCTCAGTGACCAACGTCCTGACTTTC. It translates to CASRPDSSVTNVLTF.

This sequence joins TRBV7-6 and TRBJ1-5; 8 nucleotides agree with TRBD1. The germline V gene has CDR1 SGHVS and CDR2 FNYEAQ. After removal of 2 bases from V and 3 bases from J, the junction contained 9 bases not matched to a gene. This CDR3 has 17 amino acids. The CDR3 sequence is CASSLKPGQGDNQPQHF. The CDR3 nucleotides are TGTGCCAGCAGCTTAAAGCCTGGACAGGGTGACAATCAGCCCCAGCATTTT.

This clonotype was observed at least ten times. The V call is TRBV10-2, the J call TRBJ2-3, with D unresolved. V gave up 1 base and J gave up 3 bases, with 5 bases separating them. This CDR3 has 13 amino acids. Germline lookup yields CDR1 WSHSY and CDR2 SAAADI. The CDR3 DNA reads as TGCGCCAGCAGTGAGTACTGGACAGATACGCAGTATTTT. Residues: CASSEYWTDTQYF.

Written as DNA, the CDR3 is TGTGCCAGCAGCTTGATGGGGAGCTCCTACGAGCAGTACTTC. This translates into CASSLMGSSYEQYF. This rearrangement joins TRBV5-8 to TRBJ2-7, with D possibly being TRBD2 (5 bases). There are 14 residues in the CDR3. In germline, CDR1 is SGHTS, CDR2 YDEGEE. V dropped 1 base and J dropped 0 bases, with 8 bases sitting between them.

This chain uses TRBV27 with TRBJ2-2, with 9 bases lining up with TRBD1. Trimming at V came to 6 bases and at J to 6 bases, leaving 11 bases not matched to a gene. The germline gives CDR1 MNHEY, CDR2 SMNVEV (reference sequence). This CDR3 region has 16 residues. The CDR3 protein is CASSRPGQGIPGELFF. CDR3 DNA: TGTGCCAGCAGCCGGCCGGGACAGGGAATACCCGGGGAGCTGTTTTTT.

This rearrangement joins TRBV11-2 to TRBJ1-1, with 9 bases identical to TRBD1. The CDR3 sequence is 15 residues long. Germline V gene sequence: CDR1 SGHAT, CDR2 FQNNGV. The V gene end was trimmed by 0 bases and the J gene end by 7 bases; junction bases not matched to a gene: 6. This CDR3 reads CASSLDQGQGGEAFF. CDR3 sequence (DNA): TGTGCCAGCAGCTTAGACCAGGGACAGGGAGGTGAAGCTTTCTTT.

The rearrangement uses TRBV28 and TRBJ2-3, with 11 bases matching TRBD2. The germline gives CDR1 MDHEN, CDR2 SYDVKM. This CDR3 is built from 17 residues. V lost 4 bases to trimming and J lost 4 bases; unmatched junction nucleotides: 10. The CDR3 DNA sequence: TGTGCCAGCAGTTCCCTCCTAGCGGGAGGTGTTGCAGATACGCAGTATTTT. Protein product: CASSSLLAGGVADTQYF.

V gene TRBV19 combines with J gene TRBJ2-7; TRBD2 might be the D (5 bases). Germline assignment: CDR1 LNHDA and CDR2 SQIVND (reference sequence). The CDR3 totals 16 residues. V dropped 5 bases and J dropped 0 bases, with 17 bases sitting between them. CDR3: CASSGDHRDSSYEQYF. Written as DNA, the CDR3 is TGTGCCAGTAGTGGCGACCACCGGGATAGCTCCTACGAGCAGTACTTC.

This clonotype has a handful of counts. The V and J genes are TRBV4-1 and TRBJ2-3, with TRBD1 matching over 10 bases. CDR1 and CDR2 from the germline V gene are MGHRA and YSYEKL. The CDR3 totals 15 residues. The V gene end was trimmed by 8 bases and the J gene end by 3 bases; junction bases not matched to a gene: 8. CDR3 loop: CASGGTGERTDTQYF. DNA for the CDR3: TGCGCCAGCGGAGGGACAGGGGAAAGAACAGATACGCAGTATTTT.

In its sample, this clonotype was seen many times. The chain couples TRBV12-3 or TRBV12-4 to TRBJ2-7; D is unresolved. Trimming shortened V by 3 bases and J by 5 bases, and 8 bases separated the two germline ends. The CDR3 runs 12 residues. CDR3 in amino acids: CASSFGIHEQYF. In nucleotides, the CDR3 is TGTGCCAGCAGTTTTGGGATCCACGAGCAGTACTTC.

The chain joins TRBV7-6 to TRBJ2-1, with 12 bases aligning to TRBD2. Per the germline V gene, CDR1 is SGHVS and CDR2 is FNYEAQ. The V segment lost 2 bases and the J segment 8 bases; nucleotides outside the gene matches: 10. This CDR3 spans 17 amino acids. This chain's CDR3 is CASSLSNILAGGHEQFF. CDR3 nucleotide sequence: TGTGCCAGCAGCTTAAGTAATATTCTAGCGGGGGGGCATGAGCAGTTCTTC. Full variable domain (remainder filled in from reference TRBV7-6 and TRBJ2-1): GAGVSQSPRYKVTKRGQDVALRCDPISGHVSLYWYRQALGQGPEFLTYFNYEAQQDKSGLPNDRFSAERPEGSISTLTIQRTEQRDSAMYRCASSLSNILAGGHEQFFGPGTRLTVL.

This clonotype was recorded many times. V and J are TRBV5-1 and TRBJ2-1; D not certain. V dropped 1 base and J dropped 7 bases, with 12 bases sitting between them. The CDR3 loop spans 14 amino acids. Germline CDR1 is SGHRS and CDR2 is YFSETQ. CDR3 residues: CASSLLIASNEQFF. The CDR3 region has the DNA TGCGCCAGCAGCTTGCTTATAGCTTCAAATGAGCAGTTCTTC. The variable domain in full, with the rest retrieved from reference TRBV5-1 and TRBJ2-1, is KAGVTQTPRYLIKTRGQQVTLSCSPISGHRSVSWYQQTPGQGLQFLFEYFSETQRNKGNFPGRFSGRQFSNSRSEMNVSTLELGDSALYLCASSLLIASNEQFFGPGTRLTVL.

This chain links TRBV20-1 with TRBJ2-5; possibly TRBD2 for D (5 bases). V was cut by 6 bases and J by 4 bases, with 15 bases left in between. This CDR3 is built from 13 residues. CDR1 and CDR2 (germline): DFQATT, SNEGSKA (reference sequence). The CDR3 DNA follows: TGCAGTGCACGCCCGGACTTAGGAGAGACCCAGTACTTC. Its translation is CSARPDLGETQYF.